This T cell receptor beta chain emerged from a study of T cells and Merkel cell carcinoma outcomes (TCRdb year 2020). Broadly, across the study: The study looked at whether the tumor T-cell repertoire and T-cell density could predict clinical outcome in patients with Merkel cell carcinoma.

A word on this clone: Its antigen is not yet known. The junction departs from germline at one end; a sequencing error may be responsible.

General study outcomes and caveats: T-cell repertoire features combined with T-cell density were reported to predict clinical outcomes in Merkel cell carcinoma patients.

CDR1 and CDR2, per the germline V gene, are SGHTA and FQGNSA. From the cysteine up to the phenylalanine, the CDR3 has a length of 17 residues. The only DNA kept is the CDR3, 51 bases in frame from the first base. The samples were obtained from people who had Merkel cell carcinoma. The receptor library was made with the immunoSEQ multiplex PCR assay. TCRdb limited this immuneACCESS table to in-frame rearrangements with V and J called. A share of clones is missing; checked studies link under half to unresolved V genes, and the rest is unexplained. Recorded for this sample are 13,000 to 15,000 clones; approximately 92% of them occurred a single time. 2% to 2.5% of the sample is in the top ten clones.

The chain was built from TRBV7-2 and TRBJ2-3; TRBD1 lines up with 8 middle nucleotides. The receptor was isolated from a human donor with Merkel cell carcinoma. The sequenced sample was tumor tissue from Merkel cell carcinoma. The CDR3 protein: CASGFRGRGASTDTQYF. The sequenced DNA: TGTGCCAGCGGCTTCAGGGGGCGCGGGGCTAGCACAGATACGCAGTATTTT.